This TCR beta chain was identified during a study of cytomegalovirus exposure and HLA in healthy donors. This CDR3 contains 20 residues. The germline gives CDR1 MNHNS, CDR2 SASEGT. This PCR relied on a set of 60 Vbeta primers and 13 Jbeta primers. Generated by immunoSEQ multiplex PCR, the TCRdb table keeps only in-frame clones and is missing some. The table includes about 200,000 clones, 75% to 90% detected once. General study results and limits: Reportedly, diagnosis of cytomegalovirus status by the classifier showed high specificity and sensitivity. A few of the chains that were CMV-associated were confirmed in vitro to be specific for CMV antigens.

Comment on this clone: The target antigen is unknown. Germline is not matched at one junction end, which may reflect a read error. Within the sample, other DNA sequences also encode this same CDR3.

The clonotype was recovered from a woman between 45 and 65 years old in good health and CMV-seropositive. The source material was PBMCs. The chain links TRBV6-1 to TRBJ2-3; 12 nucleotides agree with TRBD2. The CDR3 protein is CASSESLRASGGGPGVTQYF. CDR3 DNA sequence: TGCGCCAGCAGTGAAAGTTTGCGGGCTAGCGGGGGGGGGCCCGGGGTTACGCAGTATTTT.